Listed below are T cell receptor beta chains from one sample, sequenced in a study of blood T cell repertoires in COVID-19. Measured with immunoSEQ multiplex PCR; TCRdb has only the in-frame clones, and not every one. Among around 78,000 clones listed, more than 75% were seen once. What was sequenced was peripheral blood. The receptors derive from a man aged 70 or older with active or convalescent COVID-19. Each CDR3 is given with its conserved first and last residue. The D gene is left open where the match is weak. Size values are once, few and many counts, or a class for expanded clones, and some rows have none.

abundance	d_gene	j_gene	v_gene	CDR3nt	CDR3aa
.	TRBD2	TRBJ2-3	TRBV27	TGTGCCCCTCATGGGGGCGGGAGGAGCACAGATACGCAGTATTTT	CAPHGGGRSTDTQYF
.	TRBD1	TRBJ2-7	TRBV28	TGTGCCAGCACCTCATCGACAGGGCCCCCCTACGAGCAGTACTTC	CASTSSTGPPYEQYF
.	.	TRBJ2-7	TRBV6-1	TGTGCCAGCAGTGAAGCGGCCTCCTACGAGCAGTACTTC	CASSEAASYEQYF
.	TRBD1	TRBJ1-4	TRBV18	TGTGCCAGCTCACCCCGCAGACAGGGCGGAACTAATGAAAAACTGTTTTTT	CASSPRRQGGTNEKLFF
.	.	TRBJ1-4	TRBV15	TGTGCCACCAGCAGAGATCAGGGCACTGACGAAAAACTGTTTTTT	CATSRDQGTDEKLFF
.	.	TRBJ2-7	TRBV2	TGTGCCAGCACTTCGAGCGGACTCTACGAGCAGTACTTC	CASTSSGLYEQYF
.	.	TRBJ2-6	TRBV19	TGTGCCAGCAGGGGAGCCGCCGGGGCCAACGTCCTGACTTTC	CASRGAAGANVLTF
once	TRBD1	TRBJ1-2	TRBV9	TGTGCCAGCAGCCTCCCCCGGACAGGGGGCAACTATGGCTACACCTTC	CASSLPRTGGNYGYTF
.	TRBD2	TRBJ2-5	TRBV9	TGTGCCAGCAGCCCGGGACTAGTTGGGCCAGAGACCCAGTACTTC	CASSPGLVGPETQYF
.	TRBD1	TRBJ1-3	TRBV5-1	TGCGCCAGCAGTCTGGGGGACAGAAGAAACACCATATATTTT	CASSLGDRRNTIYF
.	.	TRBJ1-2	TRBV3-1/TRBV3-2	TGTGCCAGCAGCCATAGACCGGGGGGCTACACCTTC	CASSHRPGGYTF
once	.	TRBJ2-7	TRBV25-1	TGTGCCAGCAGTGATGGGAGGTACTCCTACGAGCAGTACTTC	CASSDGRYSYEQYF
.	.	TRBJ1-4	TRBV4-1	TGCGCCAGCAGCCAACCGTGGGAGGGAACTAATGAAAAACTGTTTTTT	CASSQPWEGTNEKLFF
.	.	TRBJ1-1	TRBV7-3	TGTGCCAGCAGCTTAACCCCCGGGCAGGGAAAAGCTTTCTTT	CASSLTPGQGKAFF
.	.	TRBJ2-7	TRBV2	TGTGCCAGCAGTAAGGACAGCTACGAGCAGTACTTC	CASSKDSYEQYF
few	.	TRBJ2-7	TRBV5-1	TGCGCCAGCAGCGTAGGGGGGACAGTCTACGAGCAGTACTTC	CASSVGGTVYEQYF
.	.	TRBJ2-3	TRBV20-1	TGCAGTGCTAGTGGGCAGGGGTGGGGCACAGATACGCAGTATTTT	CSASGQGWGTDTQYF
.	TRBD2	TRBJ2-1	TRBV29-1	TGCAGCGTCGGGACTAGCGGGAGAGGACGGAATGAGCAGTTCTTC	CSVGTSGRGRNEQFF
.	TRBD1	TRBJ1-6	TRBV18	TGTGCCAGCTCACCCATGACAGGGAAAAGTGATTCACCCCTCCACTTT	CASSPMTGKSDSPLHF
.	TRBD1	TRBJ2-7	TRBV19	TGTGCCAGTAGTAGATCCGGGACAGGGTCCTACGAGCAGTACTTC	CASSRSGTGSYEQYF
once	.	TRBJ1-3	TRBV9	TGTGCCAGCAGCGGTTCAGGGCTCTCTGGAAACACCATATATTTT	CASSGSGLSGNTIYF
.	.	TRBJ1-1	TRBV28	TGTGCCAGCAGTCCCCCGGGTGAGTTCGGCAGTGAAGCTTTCTTT	CASSPPGEFGSEAFF
.	.	TRBJ1-5	TRBV28	TGTGCCAGCAGCCTTCAGGCAGGGGTACGTCAGCCCCAGCATTTT	CASSLQAGVRQPQHF
.	.	TRBJ1-1	TRBV5-6	TGTGCCAGCAGCTCGGGGATTTACACTGAAGCTTTCTTT	CASSSGIYTEAFF
few	.	TRBJ1-2	TRBV6-1	TGTGCCAGCAGTGAATTGCCGGGGACTAACTATGGCTACACCTTC	CASSELPGTNYGYTF
.	TRBD1	TRBJ2-1	TRBV28	TGTGCCAGCAGTTCATTATCAGGGGGTATTCCCTACAATGAGCAGTTCTTC	CASSSLSGGIPYNEQFF
once	.	TRBJ1-5	TRBV15	TGTGCCACCAGCAGAGACAGAAATCAGCCCCAGCATTTT	CATSRDRNQPQHF
.	TRBD2	TRBJ2-1	TRBV5-1	TGCGCCAGCAGCCTAATAGCGGGAAGCGCTAATGAGCAGTTCTTC	CASSLIAGSANEQFF
.	.	TRBJ1-1	TRBV27	TGTGCCACCCAGACCGACCGAGGGAACACTGAAGCTTTCTTT	CATQTDRGNTEAFF
.	TRBD1	TRBJ2-1	TRBV6-2/TRBV6-3	TGTGCCAGCAGCAACTCGACCATTTTACAGGGGGCGTTTTGGGATGAGCAGTTCTTC	CASSNSTILQGAFWDEQFF
.	TRBD1	TRBJ1-5	TRBV12-3/TRBV12-4	TGTGCCAGCAGTCAGGGGGCGACGCAGCCCCAGCATTTT	CASSQGATQPQHF
.	TRBD2	TRBJ2-2	TRBV3-1/TRBV3-2	TGTGCCAGCAGCCTCAGACTAGCAGCCGGGGAGCTGTTTTTT	CASSLRLAAGELFF
.	TRBD2	TRBJ2-1	TRBV5-1	TGCGCCAGCAGCTGGGGGACTAGCGGGAGTGCGTTCTTC	CASSWGTSGSAFF
.	.	TRBJ1-3	TRBV6-5	TGTGCCAGCAGAGAGGGAGGGGACACCATATATTTT	CASREGGDTIYF
.	.	TRBJ1-2	TRBV30	TGTGCCTGGAGCAAGACAGGCTATGGCTACACCTTC	CAWSKTGYGYTF
.	.	TRBJ2-7	TRBV10-2	TGCGCCAGCAGTCTTTCAGGGTTCGAGCAGTACTTC	CASSLSGFEQYF
.	TRBD1	TRBJ2-5	TRBV4-1	TGCGCCAGCAGCCCGCGCGGACAGGAGAAAACTGAGACCCAGTACTTC	CASSPRGQEKTETQYF
once	TRBD2	TRBJ2-7	TRBV2	TGTGCCAGCACCCAGGGACTAGCGGGAACCTACGAGCAGTACTTC	CASTQGLAGTYEQYF
.	.	TRBJ1-1	TRBV9	TGTGCCAGCAGCCTCGACGGTAGGACTACTGAAGCTTTCTTT	CASSLDGRTTEAFF
.	TRBD1	TRBJ2-2	TRBV4-3	TGCGCCAGCAGCCAGAGGACAGGAGTGAAGAACACCGGGGAGCTGTTTTTT	CASSQRTGVKNTGELFF
.	TRBD1	TRBJ2-7	TRBV28	TGTGCCAGCAGGGGGACAGGGGGCTACGAGCAGTACTTC	CASRGTGGYEQYF
.	TRBD1	TRBJ1-5	TRBV28	TGTGCCTCCCAGGGGGGAAGCAATCAGCCCCAGCATTTT	CASQGGSNQPQHF
.	TRBD2	TRBJ2-2	TRBV18	TGTGCCAGCTCACAACGAGGAGGGACTAGCATCACCGGGGAGCTGTTTTTT	CASSQRGGTSITGELFF
.	.	TRBJ1-1	TRBV6-5	TGTGCCAGCAGTTACTCGGGGGTCGGACAGAGGGAAGCTTTCTTT	CASSYSGVGQREAFF
.	.	TRBJ1-5	TRBV21-1	TGTGCCAGCAGCGGGGGGACAGGGGAGTACAATCAGCCCCAGCATTTT	CASSGGTGEYNQPQHF
.	TRBD2	TRBJ2-1	TRBV4-2	TGTGCCAGCAGCCAAGATCCCCCAACCAGCGGGAGGGACTACAATGAGCAGTTCTTC	CASSQDPPTSGRDYNEQFF
.	TRBD1	TRBJ2-1	TRBV25-1	TGTGCCAGCAGTGAGACAGGGGGCGCCCACAATGAGCAGTTCTTC	CASSETGGAHNEQFF